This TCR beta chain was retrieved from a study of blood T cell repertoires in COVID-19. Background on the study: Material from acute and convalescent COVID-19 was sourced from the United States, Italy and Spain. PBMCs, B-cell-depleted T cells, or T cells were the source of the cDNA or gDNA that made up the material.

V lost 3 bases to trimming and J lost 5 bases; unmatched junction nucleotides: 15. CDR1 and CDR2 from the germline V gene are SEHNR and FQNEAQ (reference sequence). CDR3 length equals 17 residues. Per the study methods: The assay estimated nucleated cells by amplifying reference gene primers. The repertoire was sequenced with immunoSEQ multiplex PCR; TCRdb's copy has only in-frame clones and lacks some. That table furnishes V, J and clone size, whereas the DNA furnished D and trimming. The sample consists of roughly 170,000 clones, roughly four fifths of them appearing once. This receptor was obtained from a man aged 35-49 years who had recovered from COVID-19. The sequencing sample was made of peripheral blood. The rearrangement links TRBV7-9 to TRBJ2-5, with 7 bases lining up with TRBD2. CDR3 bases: TGTGCCAGCAGCTTGAGGCTAGCGGCCCCCGGGTGGGAGACCCAGTACTTC. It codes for CASSLRLAAPGWETQYF.